The sequence of this TCR beta chain was determined in a study of vaccination effects on CD4 cells after COVID-19. Only in-frame clones appear in the TCRdb table, and some are missing; sequencing was by immunoSEQ multiplex PCR. The sample carries 25,000 to 30,000 clones, nearly 80% recorded once. A remark on this clone: Its antigen remains unidentified.

Prior to sequencing, the ViraFEST assay stimulated PBMC with viral peptide pools, which expanded the antigen-specific CD4+ T cells. The culture ran for approximately 10 days, and then CD4+ T cells were isolated. The cohort was immunized with two doses of either the BNT162b2 or mRNA-1273 vaccine. This CDR3 is built from 13 residues. With 3 bases removed from V and 7 bases from J, the gap between germline ends came to 7 bases. The receptor comes from a human donor who received a COVID-19 vaccine. Some clones in this sample may be carry-over from other donors' samples. The sample was CD4+ T cells from PBMCs cultured with SARS-CoV-2 spike peptides, taken after COVID-19 vaccination. This chain connects TRBV12-3 or TRBV12-4 to TRBJ1-6; D gene unclear. This CDR3 reads CASSLVGNSPLHF. The CDR3 nucleotides are TGTGCCAGCAGTTTGGTGGGAAATTCACCCCTCCACTTT.